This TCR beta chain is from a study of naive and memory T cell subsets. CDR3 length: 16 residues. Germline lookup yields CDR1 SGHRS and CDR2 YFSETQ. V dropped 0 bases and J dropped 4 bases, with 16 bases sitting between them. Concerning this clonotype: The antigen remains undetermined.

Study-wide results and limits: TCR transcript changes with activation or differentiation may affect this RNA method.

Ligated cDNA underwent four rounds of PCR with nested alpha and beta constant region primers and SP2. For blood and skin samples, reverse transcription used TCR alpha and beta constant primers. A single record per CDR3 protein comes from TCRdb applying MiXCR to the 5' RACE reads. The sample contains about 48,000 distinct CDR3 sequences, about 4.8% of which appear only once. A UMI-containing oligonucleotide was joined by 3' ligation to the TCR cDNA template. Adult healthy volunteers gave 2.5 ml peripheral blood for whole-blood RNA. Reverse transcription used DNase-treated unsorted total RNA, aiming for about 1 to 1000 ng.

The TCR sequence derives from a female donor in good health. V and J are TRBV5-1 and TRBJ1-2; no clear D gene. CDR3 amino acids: CASSLDSAERGYGYTF. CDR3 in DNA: TGCGCCAGCAGCTTGGATTCGGCAGAACGGGGCTATGGCTACACCTTC.